This T cell receptor beta chain was identified during a study of monozygotic twins with inflammatory bowel disease. CDR1 MNHNS and CDR2 SASEGT come from the germline V gene. There are 13 residues in the CDR3. Using the 5' RACE reads, TCRdb records one entry per CDR3 protein without DNA. The sample totals roughly 150,000 distinct CDR3 sequences. The J gene is TRBJ2-1, the V gene TRBV6-1; TCRdb names TRBD2, which stays unverified in the absence of DNA. This clonotype was obtained from a human donor with ulcerative colitis or Crohn's disease, or a healthy co-twin of an affected twin (not recorded which). Sample: blood. The chain's CDR3 is CATRTSGRNEQFF.